Following are 32 T cell receptor beta chains from one sample sequenced in a study of human T cells and chemical hapten exposure. TCRdb reanalysed the RACE reads using MiXCR and keeps one entry per CDR3 protein. The profile shows approximately 97,000 distinct CDR3 sequences, about 10% of them singletons. The time point: healthy volunteer bleed at 2 weeks. Researchers extracted total RNA from unfractionated whole blood. The specimen sequenced was whole blood. The source of these receptors is a female donor in good health. Some clones in this sample may be carry-over from other donors' samples.

This clonotype has a count of ten or more. The V call is TRBV28, the J call TRBJ2-1; the D gene is possibly TRBD2 (6 bases). Germline V gives CDR1 MDHEN, CDR2 SYDVKM. Trimming cost V 4 bases and J 12 bases, with 13 bases left between them. CDR3 length: 12 amino acids. The chain's CDR3 is CASSSSGVGQFF. CDR3 DNA sequence: TGTGCCAGCAGTTCGTCGGGAGTTGGGCAGTTCTTC.

The genes are TRBV20-1 and TRBJ2-3, with 7 bases identical to TRBD2. Per the germline V gene, CDR1 is DFQATT and CDR2 is SNEGSKA (reference sequence). The CDR3 covers 17 residues. The V and J ends lost 0 bases and 3 bases, in that order; junction bases with no gene match: 12. The CDR3 region is CSARDQYGGSRTDTQYF. CDR3 coding DNA: TGCAGTGCTAGAGATCAATACGGCGGGAGTCGAACAGATACGCAGTATTTT.

The chain joins TRBV20-1 to TRBJ2-7; 7 nucleotides align to TRBD2. Losses at the gene ends were 1 base for V and 1 base for J; bases not matched to a gene: 7. The CDR3 loop spans 15 amino acids. The germline V gene encodes CDR1 DFQATT and CDR2 SNEGSKA (reference sequence). This CDR3 reads CSARVWRETSYEQYF. In DNA form, the CDR3 reads TGCAGTGCTAGAGTTTGGCGGGAGACATCCTACGAGCAGTACTTC.

Ten or more counts support this clonotype. The CDR3 nucleotides read TGCAGCGTTGAGGCTAGCGGGAGTGTGTCCGGGGAGCTGTTTTTT. Residues: CSVEASGSVSGELFF. The V and J genes are TRBV29-1 and TRBJ2-2; TRBD2 matches 10 bases. V was clipped by 3 bases and J by 6 bases; unmatched bases: 7. The CDR3 runs to 15 residues. Germline-derived CDR1 and CDR2 are SQVTM and ANQGSEA.

The rearrangement links TRBV29-1 to TRBJ2-3; TRBD2 is a possible D gene (7 bases). The CDR3 has 13 residues. V lost 4 bases and J 4 bases, leaving 12 bases between the germline ends. Germline V gene lookup returns CDR1 SQVTM and CDR2 ANQGSEA. CDR3 sequence: CSVGGGASDTQYF. The CDR3 nucleotides read TGCAGCGTTGGGGGGGGCGCGTCAGATACGCAGTATTTT.

This clonotype was seen more than once but under ten times. This chain connects TRBV29-1 to TRBJ1-4; TRBD1 matches at 9 bases. Trimming cost V 4 bases and J 7 bases; bases outside gene matches: 7. The CDR3 length is 14 residues. Germline V gives CDR1 SQVTM, CDR2 ANQGSEA. This chain's CDR3 is CSVAGTGKSEKLFF. Here the CDR3 DNA reads TGCAGCGTTGCTGGGACAGGGAAGAGTGAAAAACTGTTTTTT.

V gene TRBV4-3 combines with J gene TRBJ2-3; D is undetermined. Germline CDR1 is LGHNA and CDR2 is YSLEER. Trimming took off 0 bases at V and 0 bases at J, with 7 bases between the two ends. The CDR3 is made up of 15 amino acids. The DNA of the CDR3 is TGCGCCAGCAGCCAAGAGGGTTTTAGCACAGATACGCAGTATTTT. Residues: CASSQEGFSTDTQYF.

The J gene is TRBJ1-5, the V gene TRBV2; D might be TRBD1 (6 bases). Germline V gene sequence: CDR1 SNHLY, CDR2 FYNNEI. The V and J ends lost 6 bases and 3 bases respectively, with 15 bases between them. The CDR3 is made up of 15 amino acids. Here the CDR3 reads CASRSRRTDNQPQHF. In DNA form, the CDR3 reads TGTGCCAGCAGATCAAGGCGGACAGACAATCAGCCCCAGCATTTT.

This sequence joins TRBV5-1 and TRBJ1-1; D gene unclear. V was clipped by 0 bases and J by 1 base, with 7 bases between them. The CDR3 consists of 14 residues. CDR1 SGHRS and CDR2 YFSETQ come from the germline V gene. The CDR3: CASSLDWGNTEAFF. DNA of the CDR3: TGCGCCAGCAGCTTGGATTGGGGGAACACTGAAGCTTTCTTT.

This clonotype was picked up many times. The V gene is TRBV27, the J gene TRBJ1-6; D is ambiguous. Trimming took off 6 bases at V and 7 bases at J, with 10 bases between the two ends. Germline loops: CDR1 MNHEY, CDR2 SMNVEV (reference sequence). The CDR3 has 13 residues. CDR3 sequence reads: CASRLIWNSPLHF. CDR3 coding DNA: TGTGCCAGCAGATTGATATGGAATTCACCCCTCCACTTT.

In this sample, this clonotype turned up a few times. This sequence joins TRBV20-1 and TRBJ1-3; 7 bases align to TRBD1. This CDR3 has 14 residues. Germline CDR1 DFQATT, CDR2 SNEGSKA (reference sequence). V shed 6 bases and J 2 bases; nucleotides not matched to a gene: 7. DNA of the CDR3: TGCAGTGCACGACGACAGGGCGCTGGAAACACCATATATTTT. It yields the protein CSARRQGAGNTIYF.

In its sample, this clonotype was seen many times. The V and J genes are TRBV20-1 and TRBJ1-6; D uncertain. This CDR3 has 13 amino acids. In germline, CDR1 is DFQATT, CDR2 SNEGSKA (reference sequence). The V end lost 3 bases, the J end lost 8 bases, and 11 bases lay between the germline ends. CDR3 residues: CSARRGRDSPLHF. The CDR3 bases are TGCAGTGCTAGGCGAGGGAGGGATTCACCCCTCCACTTT.

This clonotype was recorded at least ten times. This chain connects TRBV5-1 to TRBJ1-1; 7 bases match TRBD1. The CDR3 runs to 13 residues. Germline trimming cut 5 bases from V and 8 bases from J; bases unmatched to any gene: 9. Germline-derived CDR1 and CDR2 are SGHRS and YFSETQ. CDR3 region: CASRRTGDLEAFF. In DNA form, the CDR3 reads TGCGCCAGCAGACGTACAGGGGACCTAGAAGCTTTCTTT.

CDR3 protein: CASSLGFGQFF. CDR3 DNA: TGTGCCAGCAGCTTAGGGTTCGGGCAGTTCTTC. This rearrangement joins TRBV7-3 to TRBJ2-1, with unresolved D. Germline CDR1 reads SGHTA; CDR2 reads FQGTGA. With 2 bases removed from V and 12 bases from J, the gap between germline ends came to 8 bases. CDR3 length: 11 residues.

This clonotype was picked up a small number of times. The V call is TRBV4-2, the J call TRBJ2-7; 7 bases line up with TRBD2. The V gene's germline CDR1 is LGHNA and CDR2 YNFKEQ. V dropped 0 bases and J dropped 0; count of bases not matched to a gene: 11. The CDR3 loop spans 18 amino acids. The CDR3 nucleotides are TGTGCCAGCAGCCAAGATCTCCCGGCTAGCGGAAGCTCCTACGAGCAGTACTTC. Translation gives CASSQDLPASGSSYEQYF.

Regarding this clonotype: A read error is possible here, since a much larger clone lies one base away. This chain connects TRBV21-1 to TRBJ2-7; the table names TRBD2, a call not compared with the DNA. TRBV21-1 is marked as a pseudogene. This CDR3 is 16 amino acids long. The CDR3 region has the DNA TGTGCCAGCAGCAAAGGCCTAGCGGAAGTATTCTACGAGCAGTACTTC. Translated: CASSKGLAEVFYEQYF.

This clonotype has a handful of counts. The rearrangement joins TRBV11-3 to TRBJ2-1; no clear D gene. The CDR3 extends over 15 amino acids. Trimming took 1 base from V and 2 from J, leaving 9 bases between them. In germline, CDR1 is SGHNT, CDR2 YENEEA. CDR3 residues: CASSLGAATYNEQFF. CDR3 in DNA: TGTGCCAGCAGCTTAGGGGCGGCCACCTACAATGAGCAGTTCTTC.

This clonotype was detected a few times. The rearrangement links TRBV6-2 or TRBV6-3 to TRBJ2-3; D uncertain. Germline V lookup: CDR1 MNHEY, CDR2 SVGEGT. V lost 4 bases and J 3 bases, leaving 8 bases between the germline ends. This CDR3 is built from 13 residues. CDR3 in DNA: TGTGCCAGCAGTTTTGAGGTAACAGATACGCAGTATTTT. It codes for CASSFEVTDTQYF.

This chain links TRBV3-1 with TRBJ2-1; TRBD2 aligns across 8 bases. Germline-derived CDR1 and CDR2 are LGHDT and YNNKEL (reference sequence). The CDR3 is 17 amino acids. The V segment lost 6 bases and the J segment 4 bases; nucleotides outside the gene matches: 14. CDR3 sequence reads: CASSETLTGGRYNEQFF. The CDR3, as DNA: TGTGCCAGCAGTGAAACTCTCACAGGCGGGAGGTACAATGAGCAGTTCTTC.

The table lists this clonotype with a few counts. This rearrangement joins TRBV28 to TRBJ2-5; D perhaps matches TRBD2 (6 bases). The CDR3 length is 16 residues. V dropped 5 bases and J dropped 5 bases, with 21 bases sitting between them. Germline-derived CDR1 and CDR2 are MDHEN and SYDVKM. CDR3 nucleotides: TGTGCCAGCAGTCCCTCTGCCGGGAGTTACTCGGAGACCCAGTACTTC. Amino acids: CASSPSAGSYSETQYF.

The V call is TRBV7-2, the J call TRBJ1-5; TRBD1 might be the D (6 bases). V was shortened by 4 bases and J by 6 bases, with 16 bases between the two germline ends. The V gene's germline CDR1 is SGHTA and CDR2 FQGNSA. The CDR3 has 15 residues. The CDR3 DNA reads TGTGCCAGCAGCTATGTGACAGGATCAGGTCAGCCCCAGCATTTT. Its protein product is CASSYVTGSGQPQHF.

The genes are TRBV11-1 and TRBJ2-1; 7 bases map to TRBD2. This CDR3 spans 15 amino acids. V dropped 2 bases and J dropped 7; count of bases not matched to a gene: 8. CDR1 and CDR2 (germline): SGHAT, FQDESV (reference sequence). The CDR3: CASSLSGGSWNEQFF. CDR3 nucleotide sequence: TGTGCCAGCAGCTTATCGGGCGGGAGTTGGAATGAGCAGTTCTTC.

The chain's CDR3 is CASSSPRTSGRVYEQYF. The CDR3 DNA sequence: TGTGCCAGCAGTTCCCCCCGGACTAGCGGGAGAGTTTACGAGCAGTACTTC. The V and J genes are TRBV6-2 or TRBV6-3 and TRBJ2-7, with 13 nucleotides matching TRBD2. J was trimmed by 4 bases and V by 4 bases; bases with no gene match: 10. Germline V CDR1 and CDR2: MNHEY, SVGEGT. The CDR3 runs to 17 residues.

This clonotype was counted a few times. V usage is TRBV4-3 and J usage is TRBJ1-4; TRBD1 agrees at 10 bases. CDR3 length: 17 amino acids. V lost 3 bases and J lost 2; bases outside the gene matches: 6. CDR1 LGHNA and CDR2 YSLEER come from the germline V gene. The DNA for the CDR3 is TGCGCCAGCAGCCAGCGACAGGGGGCTTGGACTAATGAAAAACTGTTTTTT. Amino acids: CASSQRQGAWTNEKLFF.

The chain links TRBV6-5 to TRBJ1-1; possibly TRBD1 for D (5 bases). Germline V gene lookup returns CDR1 MNHEY and CDR2 SVGAGI. The CDR3 consists of 14 residues. V lost 2 bases and J 1 base, leaving 8 bases between the germline ends. CDR3 in amino acids: CASSYDSSNTEAFF. CDR3 bases: TGTGCCAGCAGTTACGACAGTTCGAACACTGAAGCTTTCTTT.

The CDR3 bases are TGTGCCAGCAGCTTAGAGGCCGAGGACATTCAGTACTTC. This sequence encodes CASSLEAEDIQYF. The chain combines TRBV7-9 with TRBJ2-4; D is undetermined. V lost 1 base, J lost 8 bases, and 9 bases lay in between. The CDR3 covers 13 residues. From germline, CDR1 is SEHNR and CDR2 FQNEAQ (reference sequence).

The sample holds many counts of this clonotype. The genes are TRBV10-2 and TRBJ2-1; 11 nucleotides align to TRBD2. V shed 7 bases, J shed 9 bases, and the junction held 11 bases outside the gene matches. Germline V gene lookup returns CDR1 WSHSY and CDR2 SAAADI. This CDR3 is 15 amino acids long. The CDR3 protein is CASTYLAGGRGEQFF. In nucleotides, the CDR3 is TGCGCCAGCACTTATCTAGCGGGAGGACGTGGTGAGCAGTTCTTC.

The table lists this clonotype with many counts. This sequence joins TRBV7-9 and TRBJ2-7; D possibly corresponds to TRBD2 (6 bases). V was pared by 3 bases and J by 5 bases, with 11 bases between. Germline-derived CDR1 and CDR2 are SEHNR and FQNEAQ (reference sequence). This CDR3 is 13 amino acids long. The CDR3 DNA sequence: TGTGCCAGCAGCTTGGCGTGGGGGGACGAGCAGTACTTC. This encodes CASSLAWGDEQYF.

A few counts support this clonotype. The chain combines TRBV4-2 with TRBJ2-7; D is undetermined. V was trimmed by 1 base and J by 0 bases, leaving 10 bases between them. Germline V CDR1 and CDR2: LGHNA, YNFKEQ. This CDR3 is built from 15 residues. The CDR3 is CASSQGGRTSYEQYF. In DNA form, the CDR3 reads TGTGCCAGCAGCCAAGGCGGACGGACCTCCTACGAGCAGTACTTC.

The chain carries TRBV9 and TRBJ2-6; 8 bases fit TRBD1. CDR3 length: 20 amino acids. With V trimmed by 4 bases and J by 0 bases, 15 bases remained unmatched. Germline V gene data show CDR1 as SGDLS and CDR2 as YYNGEE. The CDR3: CASSHSVPGQVASGANVLTF. CDR3 in DNA: TGTGCCAGCAGCCATTCGGTACCGGGACAGGTCGCCTCTGGGGCCAACGTCCTGACTTTC.

The table lists this clonotype with many counts. The genes are TRBV27 and TRBJ1-5; 9 bases fit TRBD1. This CDR3 is 13 amino acids long. CDR1 is MNHEY and CDR2 is SMNVEV in the germline V gene (reference sequence). V lost 8 bases to trimming and J lost 7 bases; unmatched junction nucleotides: 6. The DNA of the CDR3 is TGTGCCAGCTGGACAGGGGAGGGACAGCCCCAGCATTTT. Translated: CASWTGEGQPQHF.

The gene calls are TRBV20-1 and TRBJ1-5, with D unresolved. Germline CDR1 reads DFQATT; CDR2 reads SNEGSKA (reference sequence). V lost 8 bases and J lost 5, with 22 bases in between. The CDR3 is 15 residues long. The CDR3 region is CSTELDAGRDQPQHF. CDR3 DNA sequence: TGCAGTACTGAGTTAGACGCCGGGAGGGATCAGCCCCAGCATTTT.